Listed below are T cell receptor beta chains from one sample, sequenced in a study of CD8+ T cells in alopecia areata. Sequencing used immunoSEQ multiplex PCR; TCRdb keeps in-frame clones, though not all of them. Of roughly 60,000 clones in the sample, around 47% are singletons; the top ten hold about 51%. Specimen: NKG2D-low CD8+ T cells sorted from blood. The source is a human donor with alopecia areata. CDR3s include the opening cysteine and the closing phenylalanine or tryptophan. A D gene is named only where the DNA matches it firmly. A row's size may be missing; if present it is once, few, many or a size class.

- TRBJ1-1 TRBV19 - CASTLGPNTEAFF TGTGCCAGTACCCTTGGCCCGAACACTGAAGCTTTCTTT
once TRBJ2-5 TRBV5-1 - CASSLRWEGEETQYF TGCGCCAGCAGCTTGAGGTGGGAAGGGGAAGAGACCCAGTACTTC
few TRBJ2-7 TRBV7-2 - CASSLLPPHRPEQYF TGTGCCAGCAGCTTACTACCCCCACATCGGCCGGAGCAGTACTTC
few TRBJ2-5 TRBV2 - CASSELATGRETQYF TGTGCCAGCAGTGAACTCGCAACGGGGCGAGAGACCCAGTACTTC
- TRBJ1-1 TRBV7-2 - CASSWEGRYTEAFF TGTGCCAGCAGCTGGGAGGGACGGTACACTGAAGCTTTCTTT
few TRBJ2-3 TRBV5-1 - CASSLLGTPQDTQYF TGCGCCAGCAGCTTGTTAGGGACGCCCCAGGATACGCAGTATTTT
- TRBJ1-1 TRBV29-1 - CSVLGMDTEAFF TGCAGCGTTCTGGGGATGGACACTGAAGCTTTCTTT
- TRBJ2-2 TRBV19 TRBD2 CASSIYSGTGELFF TGTGCCAGTAGTATATATAGCGGGACCGGGGAGCTGTTTTTT
few TRBJ2-2 TRBV27 - CASSLSPLTGELFF TGTGCCAGCAGTTTATCCCCCCTCACCGGGGAGCTGTTTTTT
- TRBJ2-5 TRBV5-6 - CASVRGQETQYF TGTGCCAGCGTCCGGGGGCAAGAGACCCAGTACTTC
- TRBJ2-7 TRBV29-1 - CSVVARRTYEQYF TGCAGCGTTGTGGCCCGTAGGACCTACGAGCAGTACTTC
- TRBJ2-5 TRBV7-9 TRBD2 CASSLLASGRRETQYF TGTGCCAGCAGCTTGTTGGCTAGCGGTCGAAGAGAGACCCAGTACTTC
few TRBJ2-1 TRBV5-1 TRBD2 CASSLVGSGRYNEQFF TGCGCCAGCAGCTTGGTTGGTAGCGGGAGATACAATGAGCAGTTCTTC
few TRBJ2-2 TRBV15 TRBD2 CATRGSGGFGLAGEVTGELFF TGTGCCACCAGAGGATCGGGAGGGTTTGGGCTAGCGGGAGAGGTCACCGGGGAGCTGTTTTTT
- TRBJ2-1 TRBV30 TRBD2 CAWGAVAGGFNEQFF TGTGCCTGGGGCGCGGTAGCGGGAGGGTTCAATGAGCAGTTCTTC
- TRBJ2-5 TRBV6-5 - CASSYSRQGGETQYF TGTGCCAGCAGTTACTCGCGGCAGGGTGGAGAGACCCAGTACTTC
once TRBJ2-7 TRBV5-1 - CASSGDHYEQYF TGCGCCAGCAGCGGGGACCACTACGAGCAGTACTTC
- TRBJ2-7 TRBV29-1 TRBD1 CSVEDPRTGGEQYF TGCAGCGTTGAAGATCCCCGGACAGGTGGTGAGCAGTACTTC
few TRBJ2-7 TRBV9 TRBD1 CASSVDGTDSYEQYF TGTGCCAGCAGCGTAGATGGGACAGACTCCTACGAGCAGTACTTC
once TRBJ1-5 TRBV4-3 - CASSPRRGQPQHF TGCGCCAGCAGCCCCAGGCGGGGACAGCCCCAGCATTTT
- TRBJ2-1 TRBV4-2 - CASSPGTTGQFF TGTGCCAGCAGCCCAGGGACCACCGGGCAGTTCTTC
- TRBJ2-7 TRBV7-9 TRBD1 CASSFTGAYEQYF TGTGCCAGCAGCTTTACAGGGGCCTACGAGCAGTACTTC
few TRBJ2-7 TRBV28 - CASSLLGGSYEQYF TGTGCCAGCAGTTTACTAGGAGGGTCCTACGAGCAGTACTTC
- TRBJ2-7 TRBV7-9 TRBD2 CASSSGLAPYEQYF TGTGCCAGCAGCTCGGGACTAGCTCCCTACGAGCAGTACTTC
few TRBJ1-2 TRBV29-1 - CSVEDQVPGARTRGYTF TGCAGCGTTGAAGATCAGGTCCCCGGGGCCCGTACCAGGGGCTACACCTTC
few TRBJ2-7 TRBV5-1 - CASSTGIYEQYF TGCGCCAGCAGCACTGGGATCTACGAGCAGTACTTC
once TRBJ2-5 TRBV11-2 TRBD2 CASSLELAKQETQYF TGTGCCAGCAGCTTAGAACTAGCGAAACAAGAGACCCAGTACTTC
- TRBJ2-1 TRBV6-4 - CASSAINGANEQFF TGTGCCAGCAGTGCTATTAATGGGGCTAATGAGCAGTTCTTC
once TRBJ1-1 TRBV30 - CAWTTFPTVKMNTEAFF TGTGCCTGGACTACGTTCCCGACAGTGAAAATGAACACTGAAGCTTTCTTT
- TRBJ1-5 TRBV4-3 TRBD1 CASSRAYRGYNQPQHF TGCGCCAGCAGCCGCGCCTACAGGGGGTACAATCAGCCCCAGCATTTT
few TRBJ2-2 TRBV28 - CASSYAPVRRPAAGELFF TGTGCCAGCAGTTATGCCCCTGTCCGCAGGCCCGCAGCCGGGGAGCTGTTTTTT
few TRBJ1-1 TRBV12-5 TRBD1 CASGLGQGNTEAFF TGTGCTAGTGGCTTGGGACAGGGGAACACTGAAGCTTTCTTT
- TRBJ2-3 TRBV27 - CASSSHRGAIDTQYF TGTGCCAGCAGTTCCCATAGGGGGGCCATAGATACGCAGTATTTT
few TRBJ2-7 TRBV14 - CASSQGPPPGAEEQYF TGTGCCAGCAGCCAAGGTCCCCCTCCGGGGGCCGAGGAGCAGTACTTC
few TRBJ1-2 TRBV5-6 TRBD1 CASSPPGQGQREGYTF TGTGCCAGCAGCCCGCCGGGTCAGGGACAGCGGGAGGGCTACACCTTC
- TRBJ1-5 TRBV6-5 - CASSYSGDQPQHF TGTGCCAGCAGTTACTCGGGGGATCAGCCCCAGCATTTT
few TRBJ2-5 TRBV20-1 - CSAERETQYF TGCAGTGCAGAAAGGGAGACCCAGTACTTC
few TRBJ2-7 TRBV27 TRBD1 CASSLQGANYEQYF TGTGCCAGCAGTTTACAGGGGGCAAACTACGAGCAGTACTTC
- TRBJ1-2 TRBV15 - CATRGKSSRGYTF TGTGCCACCCGGGGGAAATCTTCGCGGGGCTACACCTTC
- TRBJ2-7 TRBV29-1 TRBD1 CSVDKPGQATYEQYF TGCAGCGTCGATAAACCGGGACAGGCTACCTACGAGCAGTACTTC
- TRBJ2-7 TRBV4-1 - CASSHGDSSYEQYF TGCGCCAGCAGCCATGGCGACAGCTCCTACGAGCAGTACTTC
- TRBJ2-1 TRBV7-9 - CASSLVAEPNEQFF TGTGCCAGCAGCCTCGTAGCGGAGCCCAATGAGCAGTTCTTC
- TRBJ2-7 TRBV29-1 TRBD2 CSVDLAGGPSEQYF TGCAGCGTTGACCTAGCGGGAGGGCCGAGCGAGCAGTACTTC
few TRBJ2-7 TRBV5-1 TRBD1 CASSEGTGSYEQYF TGCGCCAGCAGCGAAGGGACAGGGAGCTACGAGCAGTACTTC
once TRBJ2-1 TRBV30 - CAWSEVGFEQFF TGTGCCTGGAGTGAAGTGGGGTTTGAGCAGTTCTTC
- TRBJ2-7 TRBV4-3 - CASSSRDGAYEQYF TGCGCCAGCAGCTCCCGGGACGGAGCCTACGAGCAGTACTTC
- TRBJ1-2 TRBV7-9 - CASSPKSGRREVTNYGYTF TGTGCCAGCAGCCCAAAATCCGGGAGGAGGGAGGTCACTAACTATGGCTACACCTTC
few TRBJ2-3 TRBV23-1 - CASSQSVGSRGTDTQYF TGCGCCAGCAGTCAGTCCGTCGGCAGTCGGGGCACAGATACGCAGTATTTT
once TRBJ2-7 TRBV5-1 - CASSPEVGASYEQYF TGCGCCAGCAGCCCTGAGGTGGGGGCCTCCTACGAGCAGTACTTC
once TRBJ1-5 TRBV27 TRBD1 CASSRDRVDQPQHF TGTGCCAGCAGTCGCGACAGGGTGGATCAGCCCCAGCATTTT
- TRBJ2-5 TRBV4-1 TRBD2 CASSQVQGLAEENF TGCGCCAGCAGCCAAGTCCAAGGACTAGCAGAGGAAAACTTC